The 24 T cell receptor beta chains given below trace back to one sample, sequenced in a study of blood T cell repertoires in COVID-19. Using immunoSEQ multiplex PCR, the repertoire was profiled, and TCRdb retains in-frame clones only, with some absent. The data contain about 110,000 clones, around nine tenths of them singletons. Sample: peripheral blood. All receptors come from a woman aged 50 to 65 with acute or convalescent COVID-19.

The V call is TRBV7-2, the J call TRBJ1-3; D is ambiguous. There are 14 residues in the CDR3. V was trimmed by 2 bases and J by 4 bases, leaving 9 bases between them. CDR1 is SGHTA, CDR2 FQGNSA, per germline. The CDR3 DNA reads TGTGCCAGCAGCTTACGGGAAGCCGGAAACACCATATATTTT. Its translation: CASSLREAGNTIYF.

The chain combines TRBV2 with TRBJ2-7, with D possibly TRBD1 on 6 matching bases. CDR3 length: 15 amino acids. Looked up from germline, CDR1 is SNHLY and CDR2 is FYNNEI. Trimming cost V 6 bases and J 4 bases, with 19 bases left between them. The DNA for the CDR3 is TGTGCCAGCAGGGAACAGACAGGCCCAACTTACGAGCAGTACTTC. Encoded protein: CASREQTGPTYEQYF. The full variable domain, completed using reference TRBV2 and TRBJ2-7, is EPEVTQTPSHQVTQMGQEVILRCVPISNHLYFYWYRQILGQKVEFLVSFYNNEISEKSEIFDDQFSVERPDGSNFTLKIRSTKLEDSAMYFCASREQTGPTYEQYFGPGTRLTVT.

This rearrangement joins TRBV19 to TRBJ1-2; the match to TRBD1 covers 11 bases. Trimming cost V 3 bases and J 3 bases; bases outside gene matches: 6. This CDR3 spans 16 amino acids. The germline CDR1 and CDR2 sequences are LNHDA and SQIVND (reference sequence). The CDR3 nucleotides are TGTGCCAGTAGTATCCCCGGGACAGGGGGATACTATGGCTACACCTTC. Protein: CASSIPGTGGYYGYTF.

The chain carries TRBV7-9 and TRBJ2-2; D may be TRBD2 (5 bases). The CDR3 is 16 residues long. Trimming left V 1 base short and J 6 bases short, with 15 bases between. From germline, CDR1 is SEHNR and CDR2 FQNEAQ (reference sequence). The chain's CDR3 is CASSLVRLRDAGELFF. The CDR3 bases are TGTGCCAGCAGCTTAGTTCGTTTGAGGGATGCCGGGGAGCTGTTTTTT.

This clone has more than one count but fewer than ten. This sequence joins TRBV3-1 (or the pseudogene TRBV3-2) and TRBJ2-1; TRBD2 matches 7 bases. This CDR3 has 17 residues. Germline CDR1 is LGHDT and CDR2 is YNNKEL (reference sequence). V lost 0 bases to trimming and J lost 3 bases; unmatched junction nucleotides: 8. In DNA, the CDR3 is TGTGCCAGCAGCCAAGATCTCGCTAGCGGCCGCTACAATGAGCAGTTCTTC. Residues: CASSQDLASGRYNEQFF.

The CDR3 region is CASSLRGRQPQHF. CDR3 sequence (DNA): TGTGCCAGCAGTTTGCGGGGCCGGCAGCCCCAGCATTTT. The rearrangement links TRBV27 to TRBJ1-5; tentatively, D is TRBD1 (5 bases). The germline gives CDR1 MNHEY, CDR2 SMNVEV (reference sequence). V dropped 3 bases and J dropped 7 bases, with 10 bases sitting between them. The CDR3 consists of 13 residues.

The chain's CDR3 is CASSLAGTGDGNTIYF. CDR3 nucleotides: TGTGCCAGCAGCTTAGCTGGGACAGGGGACGGAAACACCATATATTTT. V and J are TRBV7-6 and TRBJ1-3; 10 bases are shared with TRBD1. Germline loops: CDR1 SGHVS, CDR2 FNYEAQ. V lost 0 bases to trimming and J lost 4 bases; unmatched junction nucleotides: 3. The CDR3 totals 16 residues. Drawing the rest from reference TRBV7-6 and TRBJ1-3, the complete variable domain is GAGVSQSPRYKVTKRGQDVALRCDPISGHVSLYWYRQALGQGPEFLTYFNYEAQQDKSGLPNDRFSAERPEGSISTLTIQRTEQRDSAMYRCASSLAGTGDGNTIYFGEGSWLTVV.

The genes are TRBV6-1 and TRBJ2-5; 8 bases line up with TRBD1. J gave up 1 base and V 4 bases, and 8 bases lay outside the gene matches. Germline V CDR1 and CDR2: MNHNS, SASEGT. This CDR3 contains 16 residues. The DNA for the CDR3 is TGTGCCAGCAGTGGAGAGACAGGGGTGTTCCAAGAGACCCAGTACTTC. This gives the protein CASSGETGVFQETQYF.

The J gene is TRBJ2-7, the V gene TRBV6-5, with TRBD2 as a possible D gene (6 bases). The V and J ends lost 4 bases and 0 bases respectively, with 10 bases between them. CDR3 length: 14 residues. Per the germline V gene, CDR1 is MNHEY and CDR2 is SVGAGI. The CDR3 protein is CASSFSGSSYEQYF. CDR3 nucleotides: TGTGCCAGCAGTTTTAGCGGAAGCTCCTACGAGCAGTACTTC.

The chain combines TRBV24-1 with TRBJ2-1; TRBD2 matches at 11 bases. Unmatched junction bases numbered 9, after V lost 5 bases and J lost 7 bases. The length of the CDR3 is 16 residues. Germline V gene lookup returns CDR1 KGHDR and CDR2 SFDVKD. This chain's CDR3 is CATSVSGRAAMNEQFF. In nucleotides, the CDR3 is TGTGCCACCAGTGTTAGCGGGAGGGCCGCGATGAATGAGCAGTTCTTC.

CDR3 nucleotides: TGTGCCAGCGCTACAGGGTTTGGCTACACCTTC. It yields the protein CASATGFGYTF. The chain is built from TRBV6-5 and TRBJ1-2; a possible D gene is TRBD1 (6 bases). Trimming stripped 8 bases from V and 7 bases from J, with 11 bases between. Germline CDR1 MNHEY, CDR2 SVGAGI. This CDR3 contains 11 residues.

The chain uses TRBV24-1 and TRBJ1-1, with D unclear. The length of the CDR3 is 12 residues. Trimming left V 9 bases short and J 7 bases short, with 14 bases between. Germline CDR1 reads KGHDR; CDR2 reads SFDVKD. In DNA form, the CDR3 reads TGTGCCACCCGTGTGCCTAAGTTTGAAGCTTTCTTT. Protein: CATRVPKFEAFF.

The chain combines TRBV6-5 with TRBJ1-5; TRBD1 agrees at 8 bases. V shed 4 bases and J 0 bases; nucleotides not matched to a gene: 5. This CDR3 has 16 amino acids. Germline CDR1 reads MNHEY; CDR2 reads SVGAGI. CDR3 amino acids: CASSSTGGSSNQPQHF. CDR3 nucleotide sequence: TGTGCCAGCAGTTCCACAGGGGGTAGTAGCAATCAGCCCCAGCATTTT.

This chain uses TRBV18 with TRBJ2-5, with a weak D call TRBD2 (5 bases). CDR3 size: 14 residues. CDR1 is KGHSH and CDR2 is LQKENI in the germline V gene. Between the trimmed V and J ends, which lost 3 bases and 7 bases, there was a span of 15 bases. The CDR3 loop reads CASSPPAGSGTQYF. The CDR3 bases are TGTGCCAGCTCACCCCCTGCGGGCTCGGGGACCCAGTACTTC.

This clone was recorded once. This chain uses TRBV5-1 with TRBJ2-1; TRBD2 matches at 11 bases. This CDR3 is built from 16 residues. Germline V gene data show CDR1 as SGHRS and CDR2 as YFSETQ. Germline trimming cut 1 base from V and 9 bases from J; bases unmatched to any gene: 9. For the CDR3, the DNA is TGCGCCAGCAGCTTGAGGCTAGCGGGGGGCTTAGGTGAGCAGTTCTTC. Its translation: CASSLRLAGGLGEQFF. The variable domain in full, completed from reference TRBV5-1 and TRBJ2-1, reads KAGVTQTPRYLIKTRGQQVTLSCSPISGHRSVSWYQQTPGQGLQFLFEYFSETQRNKGNFPGRFSGRQFSNSRSEMNVSTLELGDSALYLCASSLRLAGGLGEQFFGPGTRLTVL.

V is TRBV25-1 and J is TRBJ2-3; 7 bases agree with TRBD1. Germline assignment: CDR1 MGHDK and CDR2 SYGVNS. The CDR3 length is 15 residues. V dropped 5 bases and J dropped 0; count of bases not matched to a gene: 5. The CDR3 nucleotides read TGTGCCAGCAGTTCACAGGGGCCTAGCACAGATACGCAGTATTTT. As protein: CASSSQGPSTDTQYF. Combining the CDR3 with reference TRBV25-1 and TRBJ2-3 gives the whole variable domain EADIYQTPRYLVIGTGKKITLECSQTMGHDKMYWYQQDPGMELHLIHYSYGVNSTEKGDLSSESTVSRIRTEHFPLTLESARPSHTSQYLCASSSQGPSTDTQYFGPGTRLTVL.

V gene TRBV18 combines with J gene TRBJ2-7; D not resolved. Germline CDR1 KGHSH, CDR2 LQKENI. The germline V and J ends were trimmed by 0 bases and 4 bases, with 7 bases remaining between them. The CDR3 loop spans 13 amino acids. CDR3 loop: CASSPPSSYEQYF. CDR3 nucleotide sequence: TGTGCCAGCTCACCACCCAGTTCTTACGAGCAGTACTTC.

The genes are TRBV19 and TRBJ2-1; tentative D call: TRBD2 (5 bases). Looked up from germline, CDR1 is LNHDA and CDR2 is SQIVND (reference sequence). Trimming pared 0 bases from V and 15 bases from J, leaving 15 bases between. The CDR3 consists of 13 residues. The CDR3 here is CASSIDITSSLFF. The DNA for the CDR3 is TGTGCCAGTAGTATAGATATTACTAGTTCGTTGTTCTTC.

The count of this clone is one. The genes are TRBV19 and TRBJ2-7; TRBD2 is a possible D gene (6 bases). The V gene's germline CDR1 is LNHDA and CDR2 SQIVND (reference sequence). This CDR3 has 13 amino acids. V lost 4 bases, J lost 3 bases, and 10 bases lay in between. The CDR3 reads CASSSGTLYEQYF. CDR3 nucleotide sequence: TGTGCCAGTAGTAGCGGGACCCTCTACGAGCAGTACTTC.

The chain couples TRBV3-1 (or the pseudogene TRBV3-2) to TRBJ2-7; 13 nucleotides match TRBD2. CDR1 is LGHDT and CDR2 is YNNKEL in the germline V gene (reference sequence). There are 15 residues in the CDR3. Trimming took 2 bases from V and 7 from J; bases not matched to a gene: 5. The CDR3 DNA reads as TGTGCCAGCAGCCAAACTAGCGGGAGGGGGGGAGAGCAGTACTTC. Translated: CASSQTSGRGGEQYF.

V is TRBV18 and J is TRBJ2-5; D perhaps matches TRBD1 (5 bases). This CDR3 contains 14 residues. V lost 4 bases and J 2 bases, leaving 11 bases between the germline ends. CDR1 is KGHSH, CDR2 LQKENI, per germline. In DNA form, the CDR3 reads TGTGCCAGCTCACAGGGCAGGGTACAAGAGACCCAGTACTTC. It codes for CASSQGRVQETQYF. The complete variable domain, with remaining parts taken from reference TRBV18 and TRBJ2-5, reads NAGVMQNPRHLVRRRGQEARLRCSPMKGHSHVYWYRQLPEEGLKFMVYLQKENIIDESGMPKERFSAEFPKEGPSILRIQQVVRGDSAAYFCASSQGRVQETQYFGPGTRLLVL.

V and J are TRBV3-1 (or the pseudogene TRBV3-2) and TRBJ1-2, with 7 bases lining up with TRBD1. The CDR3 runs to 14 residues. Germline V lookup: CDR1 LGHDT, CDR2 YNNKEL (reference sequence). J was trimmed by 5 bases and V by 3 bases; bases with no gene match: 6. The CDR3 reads CASSHPGTDYGYTF. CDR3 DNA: TGTGCCAGCAGCCATCCCGGGACAGATTATGGCTACACCTTC.

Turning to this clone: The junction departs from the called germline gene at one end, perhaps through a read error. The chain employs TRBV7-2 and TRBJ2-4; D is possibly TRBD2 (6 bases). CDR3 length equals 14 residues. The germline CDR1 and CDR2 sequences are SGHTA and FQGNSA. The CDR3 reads CASSLAREQNLQYF. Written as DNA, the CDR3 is TGTGCCAGCAGCTTAGCCCGGGAGCAAAACCTTCAGTACTTC.

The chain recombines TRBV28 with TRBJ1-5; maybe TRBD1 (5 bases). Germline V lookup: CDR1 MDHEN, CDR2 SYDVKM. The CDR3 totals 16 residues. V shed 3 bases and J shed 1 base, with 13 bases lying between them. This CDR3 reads CASSLGGVLSNQPQHF. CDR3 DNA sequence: TGTGCCAGCAGTTTGGGAGGGGTTCTCAGCAATCAGCCCCAGCATTTT.